The present entry profiles one T cell receptor beta chain with its context. Its antigen remains unknown. The donors comprised healthy bone marrow donors. Looked up from germline, CDR1 is SGHTA and CDR2 is FQGNSA. Trimming pared 4 bases from V and 9 bases from J, leaving 24 bases between. CDR3 length: 16 residues. The sample comes from a study of cytomegalovirus exposure and HLA in healthy donors. Study outcomes and limitations: In a later analysis, donors in an Asian-associated ancestry cluster reportedly had fewer N-insertions in productive TCRs than the cohort mean. Within an earlier analysis, most TCR beta V segments proved productive either about 90% or about 30% of the time. In a later analysis, TCR beta V- and J-gene trimming showed a link to a missense DCLRE1C variant.

13 Jbeta primers and 60 Vbeta primers were used for the PCR. Clones were read by immunoSEQ multiplex PCR, and TCRdb kept only the in-frame ones, dropping some. This table has some 180,000 clones, around 90% appearing once. The genes are TRBV7-2 and TRBJ1-1, with TRBD1 as a possible D gene (6 bases). This TCR was recovered from a boy between 2 and 10 years old in good health and CMV-seronegative. The sequenced sample was PBMCs. CDR3 in amino acids: CASSSSGHPDLGKAFF. The CDR3 DNA is TGTGCCAGCAGCTCGTCGGGACACCCTGATCTCGGGAAAGCTTTCTTT.